These 23 T cell receptor beta chains were all obtained from the same sample, sequenced in a study of blood T cell repertoires in COVID-19. Measured with immunoSEQ multiplex PCR; TCRdb has only the in-frame clones, and not every one. The profile shows roughly 110,000 clones, under 95% of them singletons. The sample taken for sequencing was peripheral blood. Receptor source: a woman between 25 and 40 years old with acute or convalescent COVID-19.

The CDR3 region has the DNA TGTGCCAGCAGCTTAGAATCCACCTACGAGCAGTACTTC. It encodes CASSLESTYEQYF. The genes are TRBV7-9 and TRBJ2-7, with D hard to call. The CDR3 totals 13 residues. CDR1 and CDR2 from the germline V gene are SEHNR and FQNEAQ (reference sequence). Trimming cost V 1 base and J 2 bases, with 6 bases left between them.

This chain connects TRBV24-1 to TRBJ2-2, with 8 bases identical to TRBD1. Germline lookup yields CDR1 KGHDR and CDR2 SFDVKD. The V segment lost 1 base and the J segment 3 bases; nucleotides outside the gene matches: 15. The CDR3 totals 20 residues. This chain's CDR3 is CATSDFMDRVSGRDTGELFF. DNA for the CDR3: TGTGCCACCAGTGATTTTATGGACAGGGTCAGTGGAAGAGACACCGGGGAGCTGTTTTTT.

This chain uses TRBV5-6 with TRBJ2-7, with 12 bases that match TRBD1. The CDR3 spans 15 residues. CDR1 SGHDT and CDR2 YYEEEE come from the germline V gene. The ends lost 4 bases at V and 7 bases at J; junction bases unmatched: 9. CDR3 sequence reads: CASSGPGQGAREQYF. In DNA, the CDR3 is TGTGCCAGCAGCGGACCGGGACAGGGGGCGAGGGAGCAGTACTTC.

The chain has TRBV7-9 and TRBJ1-1; the D gene is possibly TRBD1 (5 bases). Germline assignment: CDR1 SEHNR and CDR2 FQNEAQ (reference sequence). The CDR3 has 17 amino acids. V was clipped by 1 base and J by 0 bases, with 15 bases between them. CDR3 sequence: CASSLVVPTAMNTEAFF. The CDR3 region has the DNA TGTGCCAGCAGCTTAGTAGTTCCGACAGCGATGAACACTGAAGCTTTCTTT.

This rearrangement joins TRBV7-3 to TRBJ2-1, with D perhaps matching TRBD2 (5 bases). V dropped 5 bases and J dropped 5 bases, with 13 bases sitting between them. The CDR3 has 14 residues. Germline V lookup: CDR1 SGHTA, CDR2 FQGTGA. The CDR3 DNA reads as TGTGCCAGCAGCCCCCGGGGTGGCCACAATGAGCAGTTCTTC. Protein sequence: CASSPRGGHNEQFF.

The rearrangement joins TRBV11-2 to TRBJ2-7; 14 nucleotides line up with TRBD2. CDR1 is SGHAT and CDR2 is FQNNGV in the germline V gene. V shed 3 bases and J 2 bases; nucleotides not matched to a gene: 0. The CDR3 contains 15 residues. DNA of the CDR3: TGTGCCAGCAGCTTGACTAGCGGGAGGGCCTACGAGCAGTACTTC. Translated, it gives CASSLTSGRAYEQYF. The full variable domain, its missing parts supplied by reference TRBV11-2 and TRBJ2-7, is EAGVAQSPRYKIIEKRQSVAFWCNPISGHATLYWYQQILGQGPKLLIQFQNNGVVDDSQLPKDRFSAERLKGVDSTLKIQPAKLEDSAVYLCASSLTSGRAYEQYFGPGTRLTVT.

J is TRBJ2-7 and V is TRBV7-6; D is perhaps TRBD1 (6 bases). Germline CDR1 reads SGHVS; CDR2 reads FNYEAQ. Between the trimmed V and J ends, which lost 6 bases and 7 bases, there was a span of 28 bases. This CDR3 region has 17 residues. This CDR3 is CASSLNPQGNVPPEQYF. The DNA of the CDR3 is TGTGCCAGCAGTCTCAACCCACAGGGAAACGTGCCCCCGGAGCAGTACTTC.

V usage is TRBV2 and J usage is TRBJ1-5; D is perhaps TRBD1 (5 bases). The CDR3 extends over 14 amino acids. Germline V gene lookup returns CDR1 SNHLY and CDR2 FYNNEI. Trimming pared 2 bases from V and 5 bases from J, leaving 10 bases between. CDR3 sequence: CASSERSGYQPQHF. The CDR3 coding sequence is TGTGCCAGCAGTGAAAGGTCAGGGTATCAGCCCCAGCATTTT.

V usage is TRBV5-1 and J usage is TRBJ2-7; weak D call: TRBD1 (6 bases). The V and J ends lost 3 bases and 6 bases respectively, with 16 bases between them. This CDR3 region has 14 residues. CDR1 and CDR2 from the germline V gene are SGHRS and YFSETQ. CDR3 sequence: CASSSTTGGGEQYF. CDR3 sequence (DNA): TGCGCCAGCAGCTCAACGACAGGAGGTGGCGAGCAGTACTTC.

The rearrangement links TRBV9 to TRBJ2-1; D gene uncertain. Germline CDR1 SGDLS, CDR2 YYNGEE. The length of the CDR3 is 12 residues. The V gene lost 4 bases and the J gene lost 9 bases, with 11 bases spanning the gap. CDR3 amino acids: CASSLKNGEQFF. In DNA, the CDR3 is TGTGCCAGCAGCCTAAAAAACGGTGAGCAGTTCTTC. Variable domain in full (rest from reference TRBV9 and TRBJ2-1): DSGVTQTPKHLITATGQRVTLRCSPRSGDLSVYWYQQSLDQGLQFLIQYYNGEERAKGNILERFSAQQFPDLHSELNLSSLELGDSALYFCASSLKNGEQFFGPGTRLTVL.

V and J are TRBV24-1 and TRBJ2-1, with 14 bases matching TRBD2. With 4 bases clipped from V and 4 bases from J, the junction kept 5 bases outside the gene matches. There are 17 residues in the CDR3. Germline CDR1 reads KGHDR; CDR2 reads SFDVKD. The CDR3 loop is CATSDWTSGGLYNEQFF. CDR3 nucleotide sequence: TGTGCCACCAGTGACTGGACTAGCGGGGGGCTATACAATGAGCAGTTCTTC.

The chain joins TRBV6-4 to TRBJ2-3; TRBD2 agrees at 8 bases. The germline V gene encodes CDR1 MRHNA and CDR2 SNTAGT. V shed 6 bases and J 0 bases; nucleotides not matched to a gene: 5. CDR3 length: 15 amino acids. The CDR3, as DNA: TGTGCCAGCAGCCCCGGGGGGGCTAGCACAGATACGCAGTATTTT. The encoded protein is CASSPGGASTDTQYF.

The chain couples TRBV10-1 to TRBJ2-1; TRBD2 aligns across 7 bases. Germline V gives CDR1 WNHNN, CDR2 SYGVQD (reference sequence). This CDR3 has 15 amino acids. V was pared by 1 base and J by 6 bases, with 6 bases of the junction left unmatched. The CDR3 nucleotides read TGCGCCAGCAGTGAGTTCCAGACTAGCTCCAATGAGCAGTTCTTC. Its protein product is CASSEFQTSSNEQFF.

The V gene is TRBV10-3, the J gene TRBJ1-1, with 7 bases that match TRBD1. V was pared by 7 bases and J by 1 base, with 3 bases of the junction left unmatched. CDR1 is ENHRY and CDR2 is SYGVKD in the germline V gene. This CDR3 comprises 13 residues. CDR3 nucleotide sequence: TGTGCCATCAAGCCAGGGGGGAACACTGAAGCTTTCTTT. It translates to CAIKPGGNTEAFF.

The V and J genes are TRBV29-1 and TRBJ1-2; a possible D gene is TRBD1 (5 bases). Trimming stripped 2 bases from V and 2 bases from J, with 9 bases between. Germline-derived CDR1 and CDR2 are SQVTM and ANQGSEA. CDR3 length: 13 amino acids. The DNA for the CDR3 is TGCAGCGTTGAATCGGGGGAAAACTATGGCTACACCTTC. Translation: CSVESGENYGYTF. Complete variable domain (other parts from reference TRBV29-1 and TRBJ1-2): SAVISQKPSRDICQRGTSLTIQCQVDSQVTMMFWYRQQPGQSLTLIATANQGSEATYESGFVIDKFPISRPNLTFSTLTVSNMSPEDSSIYLCSVESGENYGYTFGSGTRLTVV.

This clone was seen a few times. The rearrangement joins TRBV7-8 to TRBJ2-5; 7 bases line up with TRBD2. There are 14 residues in the CDR3. Unmatched junction bases numbered 6, after V lost 5 bases and J lost 3 bases. CDR1 and CDR2 (germline): SGHVS, FQNEAQ. DNA of the CDR3: TGTGCCAGCAGCCCCCGAGGACTAGAAGAGACCCAGTACTTC. This codes for CASSPRGLEETQYF. Drawing the rest from reference TRBV7-8 and TRBJ2-5, the complete variable domain is GAGVSQSPRYKVAKRGQDVALRCDPISGHVSLFWYQQALGQGPEFLTYFQNEAQLDKSGLPSDRFFAERPEGSVSTLKIQRTQQEDSAVYLCASSPRGLEETQYFGPGTRLLVL.

The genes are TRBV24-1 and TRBJ1-2, with D tentatively TRBD1 (5 bases). From germline, CDR1 is KGHDR and CDR2 SFDVKD. CDR3 length equals 13 residues. V was trimmed by 4 bases and J by 7 bases, leaving 12 bases between them. CDR3: CATSESGSPGYTF. The CDR3 nucleotides read TGTGCCACCAGTGAGTCAGGGTCGCCTGGCTACACCTTC.

CDR3 nucleotides: TGTGCCAGCAGTCCAGGGGGCTCCCACTATGGCTACACCTTC. Amino acids: CASSPGGSHYGYTF. The chain carries TRBV6-5 and TRBJ1-2; 8 bases fit TRBD1. The V gene end was trimmed by 5 bases and the J gene end by 3 bases; junction bases not matched to a gene: 5. The CDR3 is 14 residues long. Germline V gene lookup returns CDR1 MNHEY and CDR2 SVGAGI.

V usage is TRBV9 and J usage is TRBJ2-3; TRBD2 agrees at 7 bases. Unmatched junction bases numbered 4, after V lost 5 bases and J lost 4 bases. The CDR3 totals 13 residues. Germline V gene sequence: CDR1 SGDLS, CDR2 YYNGEE. CDR3 DNA: TGTGCCAGCAGTGGGGGGGTTGCAGATACGCAGTATTTT. It is translated as CASSGGVADTQYF.

The chain carries TRBV12-5 and TRBJ2-1; possible D gene TRBD1, 5 bases. From germline, CDR1 is LGHNT and CDR2 FRNRAP. The germline V and J ends were trimmed by 6 bases and 5 bases, with 11 bases remaining between them. This CDR3 has 13 residues. CDR3 residues: CASGDDRNNEQFF. The CDR3 region has the DNA TGTGCTAGTGGGGACGACAGAAACAATGAGCAGTTCTTC.

The rearrangement joins TRBV7-9 to TRBJ2-7; a weak D match, TRBD1 (6 bases). Trimming took 2 bases from V and 1 from J, leaving 12 bases between them. Germline V gives CDR1 SEHNR, CDR2 FQNEAQ (reference sequence). The length of the CDR3 is 15 residues. The CDR3: CASSLRDMGSYEQYF. The CDR3 DNA is TGTGCCAGCAGCTTACGGGACATGGGATCCTACGAGCAGTACTTC. The full variable domain, in which reference TRBV7-9 and TRBJ2-7 provide the parts outside the CDR3, is DTGVSQNPRHKITKRGQNVTFRCDPISEHNRLYWYRQTLGQGPEFLTYFQNEAQLEKSRLLSDRFSAERPKGSFSTLEIQRTEQGDSAMYLCASSLRDMGSYEQYFGPGTRLTVT.

The gene calls are TRBV7-3 and TRBJ2-5; maybe TRBD2 (6 bases). The germline CDR1 and CDR2 sequences are SGHTA and FQGTGA. CDR3 length equals 13 residues. The V end lost 4 bases, the J end lost 5 bases, and 11 bases lay between the germline ends. The CDR3 DNA reads TGTGCCAGCAGCTCTCAACGGGGGGAGACCCAGTACTTC. Protein product: CASSSQRGETQYF.

The chain has TRBV5-1 and TRBJ1-6; TRBD1 aligns across 7 bases. Germline lookup yields CDR1 SGHRS and CDR2 YFSETQ. The CDR3 contains 13 residues. V lost 1 base to trimming and J lost 8 bases; unmatched junction nucleotides: 0. CDR3: CASSLTGDSPLHF. CDR3 nucleotides: TGCGCCAGCAGCTTGACAGGGGATTCACCCCTCCACTTT. The variable domain in full, with the rest retrieved from reference TRBV5-1 and TRBJ1-6, is KAGVTQTPRYLIKTRGQQVTLSCSPISGHRSVSWYQQTPGQGLQFLFEYFSETQRNKGNFPGRFSGRQFSNSRSEMNVSTLELGDSALYLCASSLTGDSPLHFGNGTRLTVT.